The clone carrying this TCR beta chain was recorded a few times. Its antigen remains unidentified. This record belongs to a study of shared clonotypes between healthy human individuals. Study-level findings and limits: It was observed that approximately 5% of naive CD4 clonotypes were shared across a few donors.

V was shortened by 5 bases and J by 6 bases, with 13 bases between the two germline ends. Germline CDR1 SEHNR, CDR2 FQNEAQ (reference sequence). The CDR3 has 13 residues. Only in-frame clones appear in the TCRdb table, and some are missing; sequencing was by immunoSEQ multiplex PCR. The repertoire includes over a million clones, about four fifths of them detected once, and about 0.52% sits in the top ten. HIV-negative, healthy adults without recent acute infections or vaccinations were the donors. From CD4+ cells came CD45RA+ naive and CD45RA-negative memory subsets. The clonotype originates from a man between 18 and 35 years old in good health. Some clones in this sample may be carry-over from other donors' samples. Input material: memory CD4+ T cells from PBMCs. Subset denoted: CD45RA-negative fraction. This chain links TRBV7-9 with TRBJ1-1; the D gene is possibly TRBD1 (5 bases). The CDR3 DNA reads TGTGCCAGCAGCCGCGACAGTAGGTCTGAAGCTTTCTTT. Translating it yields CASSRDSRSEAFF.